The present T cell receptor beta chain was sequenced within a study of blood T cell repertoires in COVID-19. Method: immunoSEQ multiplex PCR; TCRdb's copy keeps in-frame clones and lacks some. The data hold under 450,000 clones, with approximately 89% observed a single time. With 8 bases clipped from V and 0 bases from J, the junction kept 6 bases outside the gene matches. CDR1 SNHLY and CDR2 FYNNEI come from the germline V gene. The CDR3 totals 14 residues. Enrolment of Seattle patients took place during active infection, and they were followed longitudinally. This chain joins TRBV2 and TRBJ2-7; 8 bases agree with TRBD2. The clonotype originates from a woman in her forties or fifties with COVID-19, enrolled during active disease. The sample was peripheral blood. CDR3 DNA sequence: TGTGCCAGCGGGAGCGGGGGCCTCTCCTACGAGCAGTACTTC. It is translated as CASGSGGLSYEQYF. Using reference TRBV2 and TRBJ2-7 for the parts outside the CDR3, the full variable domain is EPEVTQTPSHQVTQMGQEVILRCVPISNHLYFYWYRQILGQKVEFLVSFYNNEISEKSEIFDDQFSVERPDGSNFTLKIRSTKLEDSAMYFCASGSGGLSYEQYFGPGTRLTVT.